These 32 T cell receptor beta chains were sequenced from one sample in a study of blood T cell repertoires in COVID-19. TCRdb's table, derived via immunoSEQ multiplex PCR, lists solely in-frame clones and lacks some. The sample holds approximately 210,000 clones, around 80% seen once. Sequenced input: PBMCs or T cells enriched from blood (not recorded which). Source of these receptors: a man aged 25-45 years with acute COVID-19.

The chain recombines TRBV9 with TRBJ1-2; 7 nucleotides match TRBD1. CDR3 length: 13 amino acids. J was trimmed by 7 bases and V by 4 bases; bases with no gene match: 7. Germline V gene lookup returns CDR1 SGDLS and CDR2 YYNGEE. CDR3 DNA sequence: TGTGCCAGCAGCCCACGACAGGGAGCTGGCTACACCTTC. It yields the protein CASSPRQGAGYTF.

This chain uses TRBV18 with TRBJ2-3; 8 bases align to TRBD1. V lost 8 bases to trimming and J lost 4 bases; unmatched junction nucleotides: 11. There are 15 residues in the CDR3. Germline CDR1 reads KGHSH; CDR2 reads LQKENI. CDR3 sequence (DNA): TGTGCCAGCACCCAGACAGGGGCAGGGGCAGATACGCAGTATTTT. Translating gives CASTQTGAGADTQYF.

V gene TRBV12-3 or TRBV12-4 combines with J gene TRBJ1-1; D call uncertain. The CDR3 is 13 residues long. V lost 3 bases and J lost 2, with 7 bases in between. In DNA, the CDR3 is TGTGCCAGCAGTTTGGCCACAAACACTGAAGCTTTCTTT. Protein sequence: CASSLATNTEAFF.

This clone was detected once. CDR3 protein: CASSQGQFGNTEAFF. DNA for the CDR3: TGTGCCAGCAGCCAGGGACAGTTTGGGAACACTGAAGCTTTCTTT. The chain carries TRBV5-5 and TRBJ1-1; 7 bases are a match to TRBD1. This CDR3 region has 15 residues. The trim removed 4 bases at V and 1 base at J, leaving 7 bases unmatched. Germline V lookup: CDR1 SGHKS, CDR2 YYEKEE (reference sequence).

The CDR3 nucleotides read TGTGCCAGCAGCTCCTGGACTAGCGGGGCGTCCTACGAGCAGTACTTC. Protein: CASSSWTSGASYEQYF. V is TRBV5-5 and J is TRBJ2-7; 12 bases map to TRBD2. Germline V gene lookup returns CDR1 SGHKS and CDR2 YYEKEE (reference sequence). The CDR3 totals 16 residues. V trimming: 3 bases; J trimming: 1 base; junction bases outside the gene matches: 5.

This chain joins TRBV4-1 and TRBJ2-7; 9 bases are shared with TRBD1. The CDR3 is 14 amino acids. Trimming at V came to 4 bases and at J to 5 bases, leaving 6 bases not matched to a gene. Germline V gene lookup returns CDR1 MGHRA and CDR2 YSYEKL. CDR3 in amino acids: CASSPGDRVNEQYF. DNA of the CDR3: TGCGCCAGCAGCCCCGGGGACAGGGTCAACGAGCAGTACTTC.

The sample holds one count of this clone. The V and J genes are TRBV7-2 and TRBJ2-1, with 9 bases lining up with TRBD2. V lost 2 bases, J lost 4 bases, and 9 bases stayed unmatched. Germline CDR1 SGHTA, CDR2 FQGNSA. The CDR3 loop spans 17 amino acids. CDR3 DNA sequence: TGTGCCAGCAGCTTATATGGCGGGGGGGCCACGTACAATGAGCAGTTCTTC. It codes for CASSLYGGGATYNEQFF.

The chain uses TRBV2 and TRBJ1-5; 7 bases line up with TRBD1. Germline-derived CDR1 and CDR2 are SNHLY and FYNNEI. After removal of 5 bases from V and 2 bases from J, the junction contained 6 bases not matched to a gene. CDR3 length: 15 amino acids. The CDR3 bases are TGTGCCAGCAGTATACAGGGGCTTGGCAATCAGCCCCAGCATTTT. Its translation is CASSIQGLGNQPQHF.

This chain uses TRBV2 with TRBJ1-6; D uncertain. The V end was cut by 5 bases, the J end by 0 bases, with 8 bases between. From germline, CDR1 is SNHLY and CDR2 FYNNEI. The CDR3 consists of 15 residues. The CDR3 sequence: CASSPGGSYNSPLHF. CDR3 coding DNA: TGTGCCAGCAGTCCAGGAGGCTCCTATAATTCACCCCTCCACTTT. Together with reference TRBV2 and TRBJ1-6, the CDR3 gives the full variable domain: EPEVTQTPSHQVTQMGQEVILRCVPISNHLYFYWYRQILGQKVEFLVSFYNNEISEKSEIFDDQFSVERPDGSNFTLKIRSTKLEDSAMYFCASSPGGSYNSPLHFGNGTRLTVT.

J is TRBJ2-3 and V is TRBV4-1, with 10 bases lining up with TRBD2. Germline CDR1 is MGHRA and CDR2 is YSYEKL. V was clipped by 4 bases and J by 3 bases; unmatched bases: 1. This CDR3 has 14 amino acids. This CDR3 is CASSLAGGTDTQYF. The DNA of the CDR3 is TGCGCCAGCAGCCTAGCGGGGGGTACAGATACGCAGTATTTT.

This clone was picked up a small number of times. The V gene is TRBV6-4, the J gene TRBJ2-2, with 13 bases that match TRBD2. The CDR3 consists of 18 residues. Germline CDR1 and CDR2: MRHNA and SNTAGT. J lost 1 base, V lost 5 bases, and 7 bases had no gene match. The CDR3 loop reads CASSRTGTSGVNTGELFF. CDR3 nucleotides: TGTGCCAGCAGTCGTACCGGGACTAGCGGGGTGAACACCGGGGAGCTGTTTTTT.

The chain employs TRBV9 and TRBJ2-5; 7 bases align to TRBD1. Trimming at V came to 4 bases and at J to 5 bases, leaving 11 bases not matched to a gene. The CDR3 consists of 15 residues. CDR1 is SGDLS, CDR2 YYNGEE, per germline. The CDR3 DNA follows: TGTGCCAGCAGCCTCACCCCGACAGGGCGGGAGACCCAGTACTTC. This sequence encodes CASSLTPTGRETQYF.

The gene calls are TRBV6-5 and TRBJ1-1; possible D gene TRBD1, 6 bases. This CDR3 has 13 residues. The V end lost 2 bases, the J end lost 4 bases, and 8 bases lay between the germline ends. Germline CDR1 reads MNHEY; CDR2 reads SVGAGI. This CDR3 reads CASSYNRATEAFF. The CDR3 nucleotides are TGTGCCAGCAGTTACAACAGGGCCACTGAAGCTTTCTTT.

The gene calls are TRBV2 and TRBJ2-3, with D possibly matching TRBD2 (5 bases). V was clipped by 7 bases and J by 3 bases, with 11 bases between them. The CDR3 has 13 amino acids. Per the germline V gene, CDR1 is SNHLY and CDR2 is FYNNEI. The CDR3 region is CASTRLSTDTQYF. The CDR3 DNA reads TGTGCCAGCACCCGACTATCGACAGATACGCAGTATTTT.

The table lists this clone with a count of one. V and J are TRBV18 and TRBJ2-3; unclear D gene. The CDR3 sequence is 14 residues long. Trimming shortened V by 4 bases and J by 0 bases, and 8 bases separated the two germline ends. Germline CDR1 KGHSH, CDR2 LQKENI. The CDR3 nucleotides are TGTGCCAGCTCACGTACTTATAGCACAGATACGCAGTATTTT. Translated: CASSRTYSTDTQYF.

The genes are TRBV6-5 and TRBJ2-5, with 8 bases matching TRBD2. Looked up from germline, CDR1 is MNHEY and CDR2 is SVGAGI. The CDR3 sequence is 15 residues long. V gave up 10 bases and J gave up 5 bases; unmatched junction bases: 15. The CDR3, as DNA: TGTGCCACCGAGCGCGGGGGGCCAATGGGGGAGACCCAGTACTTC. Its translation is CATERGGPMGETQYF.

The chain links TRBV7-3 to TRBJ2-2; the match to TRBD1 covers 8 bases. Germline loops: CDR1 SGHTA, CDR2 FQGTGA. The trim removed 5 bases at V and 8 bases at J, leaving 13 bases unmatched. CDR3 length: 16 residues. The CDR3 spells CASSGQIGQGAGELFF. CDR3 nucleotide sequence: TGTGCCAGCAGCGGACAAATAGGGCAGGGGGCAGGGGAGCTGTTTTTT.

This clone has a single count. This rearrangement joins TRBV2 to TRBJ2-5, with TRBD1 matching 11 bases. V shed 4 bases, J shed 2 bases, and the junction held 6 bases outside the gene matches. The germline V gene has CDR1 SNHLY and CDR2 FYNNEI. This CDR3 has 16 residues. Here the CDR3 reads CASSGGQGALQETQYF. The CDR3 nucleotides read TGTGCCAGCAGTGGCGGACAGGGGGCCCTTCAAGAGACCCAGTACTTC.

The gene calls are TRBV5-6 and TRBJ2-3, with 8 bases that match TRBD2. Germline-derived CDR1 and CDR2 are SGHDT and YYEEEE. This CDR3 has 15 amino acids. The V segment lost 1 base and the J segment 1 base; nucleotides outside the gene matches: 2. The DNA of the CDR3 is TGTGCCAGCAGCTTGAAGCGGGAGCGCACAGATACGCAGTATTTT. Its protein product is CASSLKRERTDTQYF.

This clone showed up just once. One junction end does not reproduce the germline sequence, and a read error may be involved. This chain links TRBV7-6 with TRBJ1-6, with D hard to call. Looked up from germline, CDR1 is SGHVS and CDR2 is FNYEAQ. This CDR3 is built from 10 residues. The DNA of the CDR3 is TGTGCCAGCAGCTTAGTCCAAAACTACTTT. Its translation is CASSLVQNYF.

The rearrangement links TRBV18 to TRBJ1-2; D is possibly TRBD1 (5 bases). The V end lost 3 bases, the J end lost 4 bases, and 15 bases lay between the germline ends. Germline loops: CDR1 KGHSH, CDR2 LQKENI. This CDR3 comprises 15 residues. CDR3 DNA sequence: TGTGCCAGCTCACCCCAGGGTCCCCGCTCCTATGGCTACACCTTC. It encodes CASSPQGPRSYGYTF.

The chain joins TRBV29-1 to TRBJ2-5; possible D gene TRBD2, 6 bases. This CDR3 is 13 amino acids long. V lost 7 bases to trimming and J lost 4 bases, with 16 bases between them. The V gene's germline CDR1 is SQVTM and CDR2 ANQGSEA. The DNA for the CDR3 is TGCAGCGCTGGACCCGGGGGTCCAGAGACCCAGTACTTC. This gives the protein CSAGPGGPETQYF. Together with reference TRBV29-1 and TRBJ2-5, the CDR3 gives the full variable domain: SAVISQKPSRDICQRGTSLTIQCQVDSQVTMMFWYRQQPGQSLTLIATANQGSEATYESGFVIDKFPISRPNLTFSTLTVSNMSPEDSSIYLCSAGPGGPETQYFGPGTRLLVL.

V is TRBV19 and J is TRBJ1-6; 10 bases are shared with TRBD1. The CDR3 has 16 residues. CDR1 and CDR2 (germline): LNHDA, SQIVND (reference sequence). J lost 10 bases, V lost 5 bases, and 11 bases had no gene match. DNA for the CDR3: TGTGCCAGTAGTTCCCCGGGACAGGGGACGAGGTCACCCCTCCACTTT. Translated, it gives CASSSPGQGTRSPLHF.

The chain uses TRBV28 and TRBJ1-6, with D unclear. CDR3 length: 15 amino acids. CDR1 is MDHEN, CDR2 SYDVKM, per germline. V lost 3 bases to trimming and J lost 7 bases, with 13 bases between them. Written as DNA, the CDR3 is TGTGCCAGCAGTTTCTTCCGAGACTCCAATTCACCCCTCCACTTT. Protein: CASSFFRDSNSPLHF.

Only one count was recorded for this clone. The V gene is TRBV3-1 (or the pseudogene TRBV3-2), the J gene TRBJ1-3; D might be TRBD1 (5 bases). Germline V CDR1 and CDR2: LGHDT, YNNKEL (reference sequence). V lost 1 base, J lost 0 bases, and 10 bases lay in between. This CDR3 contains 16 residues. The CDR3 reads CASSQGAGISGNTIYF. CDR3 coding DNA: TGTGCCAGCAGCCAAGGGGCAGGGATCTCTGGAAACACCATATATTTT.

The chain uses TRBV30 and TRBJ2-3, with D unclear. The CDR3 loop spans 12 amino acids. V lost 1 base, J lost 5 bases, and 7 bases lay in between. CDR1 GTSNPN and CDR2 SVGIG come from the germline V gene (reference sequence). DNA for the CDR3: TGTGCCTGGAGTGGAAGCGTAGATACGCAGTATTTT. Protein product: CAWSGSVDTQYF. Full variable domain (remainder filled in from reference TRBV30 and TRBJ2-3): SQTIHQWPATLVQPVGSPLSLECTVEGTSNPNLYWYRQAAGRGLQLLFYSVGIGQISSEVPQNLSASRPQDRQFILSSKKLLLSDSGFYLCAWSGSVDTQYFGPGTRLTVL.

The V call is TRBV5-6, the J call TRBJ2-1; 8 bases are shared with TRBD2. V was clipped by 0 bases and J by 7 bases; unmatched bases: 9. The V gene's germline CDR1 is SGHDT and CDR2 YYEEEE. The CDR3 is made up of 16 amino acids. This CDR3 is CASSLVGAGGHNEQFF. The CDR3, as DNA: TGTGCCAGCAGCTTGGTCGGCGCGGGGGGTCATAATGAGCAGTTCTTC.

The chain joins TRBV10-2 to TRBJ2-1; a weak D match, TRBD2 (6 bases). Between the trimmed V and J ends, which lost 0 bases and 5 bases, there was a span of 14 bases. Germline V gene data show CDR1 as WSHSY and CDR2 as SAAADI. The CDR3 sequence is 16 residues long. The CDR3 is CASSESIQRANNEQFF. The CDR3 nucleotides read TGCGCCAGCAGTGAGTCGATCCAGCGGGCAAACAATGAGCAGTTCTTC.

This clone has only a few counts. The CDR3 sequence is CASSLTRGGYNEQFF. CDR3 coding DNA: TGTGCCAGCAGCTTAACACGGGGGGGCTACAATGAGCAGTTCTTC. The chain employs TRBV11-2 and TRBJ2-1, with 8 bases aligning to TRBD2. Germline trimming cut 2 bases from V and 3 bases from J; bases unmatched to any gene: 3. The V gene's germline CDR1 is SGHAT and CDR2 FQNNGV. This CDR3 has 15 amino acids.

This chain uses TRBV5-4 with TRBJ1-5, with D possibly TRBD1 on 6 matching bases. Trimming shortened V by 0 bases and J by 3 bases, and 7 bases separated the two germline ends. CDR1 and CDR2 (germline): SGHNT, YYREEE (reference sequence). The CDR3 runs 14 residues. Here the CDR3 DNA reads TGTGCCAGCAGCTTGGGGGGGCCCAATCAGCCCCAGCATTTT. Translating it yields CASSLGGPNQPQHF.

V and J are TRBV9 and TRBJ1-1, with a weak D call TRBD1 (5 bases). Trimming cost V 4 bases and J 8 bases, with 12 bases left between them. Per germline, CDR1 SGDLS and CDR2 YYNGEE. This CDR3 is 12 amino acids long. The CDR3 region has the DNA TGTGCCAGCAGCCCAGATGGGGGGGAAGCTTTCTTT. This translates into CASSPDGGEAFF. The entire variable domain, with the rest obtained from reference TRBV9 and TRBJ1-1, is as follows: DSGVTQTPKHLITATGQRVTLRCSPRSGDLSVYWYQQSLDQGLQFLIQYYNGEERAKGNILERFSAQQFPDLHSELNLSSLELGDSALYFCASSPDGGEAFFGQGTRLTVV.

The genes are TRBV23-1 and TRBJ2-3; tentative D call: TRBD2 (5 bases). TRBV23-1 is assigned to the ORF class and has an uncertain function. V dropped 0 bases and J dropped 4 bases, with 11 bases sitting between them. The CDR3 has 15 amino acids. CDR3 sequence reads: CASSQSRGNPDTQYF. In DNA, the CDR3 is TGCGCCAGCAGTCAATCCCGGGGTAACCCAGATACGCAGTATTTT.